A single T cell receptor beta chain is shown here with its context. Its antigen is as yet unknown. This entry comes from a study of beta chain features in type 1 diabetes. Study results and caveats: Among all four CD4+ subsets, Type 1 diabetes patients had TCRB CDR3s that were moderately but significantly shorter.

cDNA synthesis used the whole RNA isolate, giving expressed TCRB sequences. Sequencing of naive, central memory and regulatory T cell samples gave an average of roughly 3.6 million reads. TCRdb's table, derived via immunoSEQ multiplex PCR, lists solely in-frame clones and lacks some. Found here are about 320,000 clones, 11% to 15% of them singletons; the top ten hold roughly 7%. This CDR3 contains 14 residues. Germline V CDR1 and CDR2: KGHSH, LQKENI. Trimming left V 3 bases short and J 4 bases short, with 12 bases between. The receptor was derived from a man aged 25 to 45 in good health. The sample comprised central memory CD4+ T cells from blood. The chain links TRBV18 to TRBJ1-1, with D perhaps TRBD1 (6 bases). CDR3 in amino acids: CASSPNRVVTEAFF. In DNA form, the CDR3 reads TGTGCCAGCTCACCTAACAGGGTGGTCACTGAAGCTTTCTTT.